This section outlines one T cell receptor (beta chain) sequence together with its context. As yet, its antigen is unknown. This record belongs to a study of OX40 agonist ivuxolimab in advanced cancers. Findings and caveats of the study: Some nonresponders also had low normalized T-cell clonal expansion. Mean expanded clone counts were higher in CD8+ than CD4+ T cells.

Germline CDR1 reads MNHEY; CDR2 reads SVGAGI. This CDR3 is 14 amino acids long. V was shortened by 6 bases and J by 4 bases, with 12 bases between the two germline ends. TCRdb's copy holds only in-frame clones and misses some; the assay was immunoSEQ multiplex PCR. The sample includes tens of thousands of clones, about 85% of them seen just once. The chain employs TRBV6-5 and TRBJ2-2; unclear D gene. This TCR came from an adult with an advanced solid tumor such as melanoma, head and neck, liver or kidney cancer. Sample: CD4+ or CD8+ T cells sorted from blood, taken in a trial of the OX40 agonist ivuxolimab. DNA of the CDR3: TGTGCCAGCAGGACCCCAGGATCCACCGGGGAGCTGTTTTTT. It yields the protein CASRTPGSTGELFF.